Listed here is a single T cell receptor (beta chain). Its antigen is as yet unknown. The CDR3 sequence is 13 residues long. V trimming: 2 bases; J trimming: 7 bases; junction bases outside the gene matches: 6. CDR1 GTSNPN and CDR2 SVGIG come from the germline V gene (reference sequence). Since all of the isolated RNA was reverse transcribed, expressed TCRB transcripts were what got sequenced. Here immunoSEQ multiplex PCR was the method, and the copy in TCRdb shows in-frame clones only, minus some. The sample carries 300,000 to 450,000 clones, 8% to 10% recorded once. The sample comes from a study of beta chain features in type 1 diabetes. Overall study results and limits: There was a moderate but significant shortening of TCRB CDR3s in all four CD4+ subsets of Type 1 diabetes patients.

Sequencing was carried out using central memory CD4+ T cells from blood. The source of this sequence is a man younger than 45 with type 1 diabetes. V gene TRBV30 combines with J gene TRBJ1-2, with 8 bases identical to TRBD1. The CDR3 loop reads CAWSLGQVVGYTF. The CDR3 region has the DNA TGTGCCTGGAGTCTGGGACAGGTAGTTGGCTACACCTTC.